These 29 T cell receptor beta chains originate from one sample sequenced in a study of vaccination and CD4 T cells after COVID-19. The treatment is: roughly 11-day PBMC culture with coronavirus spike peptide pools or control peptides (ViraFEST assay). No antigen is known for these receptors. Sequenced with the Oncomine TCR Beta short-read assay was DNA taken from cultured CD4+ T cells. TCRdb reanalysed the PCR reads using MiXCR and keeps one entry per CDR3 protein. This sample yields some 13,000 distinct CDR3 sequences, of which approximately 64% are seen a single time; under 9% belongs to the top ten. The sequences come from CD4+ T cells from blood, cultured in vitro, collected before SARS-CoV-2 vaccination. The receptors derive from a human donor who had recovered from COVID-19.

V usage is TRBV7-2 and J usage is TRBJ2-7; 9 bases agree with TRBD1. The CDR3 has 16 residues. The ends lost 5 bases at V and 0 bases at J; junction bases unmatched: 8. The germline V gene encodes CDR1 SGHTA and CDR2 FQGNSA. CDR3 coding DNA: TGTGCCAGCAGCACCGGACAGGGGACGGGCTCCTACGAGCAGTACTTC. It is translated as CASSTGQGTGSYEQYF.

This clonotype occurred a few times. The rearrangement links TRBV25-1 to TRBJ1-2; unclear D gene. Between the trimmed V and J ends, which lost 7 bases and 2 bases, there was a span of 11 bases. Germline-derived CDR1 and CDR2 are MGHDK and SYGVNS. The CDR3 is 13 amino acids. CDR3 residues: CASIGEINYGYTF. As DNA, the CDR3 is TGTGCCAGCATCGGGGAAATCAACTATGGCTACACCTTC.

The chain links TRBV5-6 to TRBJ1-5, with unresolved D. In germline, CDR1 is SGHDT, CDR2 YYEEEE. Trimming took off 0 bases at V and 4 bases at J, with 5 bases between the two ends. The CDR3 length is 13 residues. The CDR3 loop reads CASSLDGNQPQHF. DNA of the CDR3: TGTGCCAGCAGCTTGGATGGGAATCAGCCCCAGCATTTT.

The V and J genes are TRBV20-1 and TRBJ2-4; D remains ambiguous. Per the germline V gene, CDR1 is DFQATT and CDR2 is SNEGSKA (reference sequence). V was cut by 8 bases and J by 3 bases, with 8 bases left in between. This CDR3 comprises 11 residues. CDR3 bases: TGCAGTCCATCCGACAAAAACATTCAGTACTTC. As protein: CSPSDKNIQYF.

In this sample, this clonotype turned up a few times. The chain has TRBV27 and TRBJ2-1; 14 bases match TRBD2. Losses at the gene ends were 6 bases for V and 8 bases for J; bases not matched to a gene: 6. This CDR3 region has 15 residues. The V gene's germline CDR1 is MNHEY and CDR2 SMNVEV (reference sequence). CDR3 nucleotide sequence: TGTGCCAGCAGGATGACTAGCGGGGGGGCATATGAGCAGTTCTTC. It translates to CASRMTSGGAYEQFF.

The rearrangement uses TRBV20-1 and TRBJ2-7; TRBD1 agrees at 9 bases. The length of the CDR3 is 15 residues. Unmatched junction bases numbered 10, after V lost 1 base and J lost 6 bases. The germline V gene encodes CDR1 DFQATT and CDR2 SNEGSKA (reference sequence). The CDR3 DNA sequence: TGCAGTGCTAGAGCCCGGGACAGGGTTTTACGCGAGCAGTACTTC. This translates into CSARARDRVLREQYF.

The chain has TRBV27 and TRBJ2-2; unclear D gene. The V gene's germline CDR1 is MNHEY and CDR2 SMNVEV (reference sequence). V dropped 7 bases and J dropped 0 bases, with 6 bases sitting between them. This CDR3 is built from 13 residues. CDR3 in DNA: TGTGCCAGCATGCAGGCGAACACCGGGGAGCTGTTTTTT. Protein: CASMQANTGELFF.

The J gene is TRBJ1-2, the V gene TRBV7-3, with a possible D match to TRBD1 (6 bases). CDR1 is SGHTA and CDR2 is FQGTGA in the germline V gene. Trimming removed 5 bases from V and 2 bases from J, with 9 bases in between. The CDR3 loop spans 13 amino acids. This CDR3 is CASSPDRNYGYTF. The CDR3, as DNA: TGTGCCAGCAGCCCCGACAGGAACTATGGCTACACCTTC.

The rearrangement uses TRBV2 and TRBJ1-2; D remains ambiguous. V was pared by 3 bases and J by 5 bases, with 13 bases between. CDR1 SNHLY and CDR2 FYNNEI come from the germline V gene. CDR3 length: 14 amino acids. The CDR3 reads CASSEAQGLYGYTF. The CDR3 coding sequence is TGTGCCAGCAGTGAGGCCCAAGGACTTTATGGCTACACCTTC.

This chain connects TRBV6-1 to TRBJ2-3; 11 bases are shared with TRBD2. From germline, CDR1 is MNHNS and CDR2 SASEGT. The CDR3 spans 17 residues. V was clipped by 4 bases and J by 8 bases; unmatched bases: 14. The CDR3 nucleotides read TGTGCCAGCAGTGCTGGGGGGACTAGCGGATCTTGGGGTACGCAGTATTTT. This codes for CASSAGGTSGSWGTQYF.

The gene calls are TRBV6-1 and TRBJ1-1, with no clear D. V lost 3 bases, J lost 11 bases, and 13 bases lay in between. The germline CDR1 and CDR2 sequences are MNHNS and SASEGT. The CDR3 covers 12 residues. As DNA, the CDR3 is TGTGCCAGCAGTGAGGGGAAACGGTGGGCTTTCTTT. Protein: CASSEGKRWAFF.

V gene TRBV20-1 combines with J gene TRBJ2-3; 12 bases fit TRBD2. The CDR3 loop spans 18 amino acids. Germline loops: CDR1 DFQATT, CDR2 SNEGSKA (reference sequence). V was pared by 3 bases and J by 1 base, with 11 bases of the junction left unmatched. The CDR3 region has the DNA TGCAGTGCTAGCAGGACTAGCGGGACCGGAGGGGGCACAGATACGCAGTATTTT. Its translation: CSASRTSGTGGGTDTQYF.

J is TRBJ2-5 and V is TRBV7-2; perhaps TRBD2 as D (6 bases). CDR1 and CDR2 (germline): SGHTA, FQGNSA. CDR3 size: 13 residues. V dropped 1 base and J dropped 5 bases, with 8 bases sitting between them. CDR3 in amino acids: CASSLVLAETQYF. CDR3 DNA: TGTGCCAGCAGCTTAGTTCTAGCGGAGACCCAGTACTTC.

This chain joins TRBV30 and TRBJ1-3; D is uncertain. From germline, CDR1 is GTSNPN and CDR2 SVGIG (reference sequence). CDR3 length: 12 residues. V lost 5 bases and J 0 bases, leaving 5 bases between the germline ends. This chain's CDR3 is CAWGHSGNTIYF. The CDR3 region has the DNA TGTGCCTGGGGCCACTCTGGAAACACCATATATTTT.

This clonotype was detected once. CDR3 residues: CASSETSGSVDEQYF. CDR3 nucleotide sequence: TGTGCCAGCAGTGAGACTAGCGGGAGCGTCGACGAGCAGTACTTC. This chain connects TRBV2 to TRBJ2-7; 12 positions agree with TRBD2. Germline loops: CDR1 SNHLY, CDR2 FYNNEI. The CDR3 spans 15 residues. V was clipped by 3 bases and J by 5 bases; unmatched bases: 5.

The V call is TRBV19, the J call TRBJ1-5, with D uncertain. This CDR3 contains 15 residues. V lost 4 bases and J lost 5, with 15 bases in between. Germline CDR1 reads LNHDA; CDR2 reads SQIVND (reference sequence). CDR3 nucleotides: TGTGCCAGTAGTAATCGTGTCAACAAATATCAGCCCCAGCATTTT. This sequence encodes CASSNRVNKYQPQHF.

The chain recombines TRBV28 with TRBJ2-3, with 9 positions matching TRBD1. Germline assignment: CDR1 MDHEN and CDR2 SYDVKM. This CDR3 comprises 15 residues. After removal of 6 bases from V and 3 bases from J, the junction contained 7 bases not matched to a gene. The chain's CDR3 is CASSLTGQGTDTQYF. The CDR3 DNA is TGTGCCAGCAGCCTAACGGGACAGGGAACAGATACGCAGTATTTT.

V and J are TRBV28 and TRBJ1-5, with D perhaps TRBD1 (6 bases). Germline lookup yields CDR1 MDHEN and CDR2 SYDVKM. V was cut by 5 bases and J by 5 bases, with 16 bases left in between. CDR3 length: 15 residues. CDR3 sequence (DNA): TGTGCCAGCAGTCCCACCGACGGGGGGCATCAGCCCCAGCATTTT. It is translated as CASSPTDGGHQPQHF. Together with reference TRBV28 and TRBJ1-5, the CDR3 gives the full variable domain: DVKVTQSSRYLVKRTGEKVFLECVQDMDHENMFWYRQDPGLGLRLIYFSYDVKMKEKGDIPEGYSVSREKKERFSLILESASTNQTSMYLCASSPTDGGHQPQHFGDGTRLSIL.

This clonotype was observed a handful of times. The chain joins TRBV7-3 to TRBJ2-2; 9 nucleotides align to TRBD2. CDR3 length: 16 amino acids. Germline V CDR1 and CDR2: SGHTA, FQGTGA. V was clipped by 1 base and J by 7 bases; unmatched bases: 7. CDR3 amino acids: CASSLNGGRAGGELFF. The CDR3 region has the DNA TGTGCCAGCAGCTTAAACGGCGGGAGGGCAGGCGGGGAGCTGTTTTTT.

This clonotype was recorded a few times. The chain carries TRBV7-9 and TRBJ1-5; a possible D gene is TRBD1 (5 bases). Germline loops: CDR1 SEHNR, CDR2 FQNEAQ (reference sequence). V lost 2 bases, J lost 6 bases, and 20 bases lay in between. CDR3 length: 17 residues. The DNA of the CDR3 is TGTGCCAGCAGCTTATCCGGAGGGGCGGTGGGAACTCAGCCCCAGCATTTT. Amino acid sequence: CASSLSGGAVGTQPQHF.

The chain has TRBV10-3 and TRBJ2-3; weak D call: TRBD1 (5 bases). Germline CDR1 is ENHRY and CDR2 is SYGVKD. The CDR3 is 12 amino acids. Trimming left V 6 bases short and J 6 bases short, with 10 bases between. The CDR3 coding sequence is TGTGCCATCAGCAGACAGACCGATACGCAGTATTTT. Translating gives CAISRQTDTQYF.

This clonotype was picked up a small number of times. The gene calls are TRBV15 and TRBJ1-5, with D possibly matching TRBD1 (5 bases). Per germline, CDR1 LNHNV and CDR2 YYDKDF (reference sequence). The CDR3 totals 15 residues. The ends were cut back, 0 bases at V and 8 bases at J, with 14 bases in the middle. The CDR3 DNA reads TGTGCCACCAGCAGAGATCCTTCCAGGGCTGAGCCCCAGCATTTT. Protein sequence: CATSRDPSRAEPQHF.

The chain has TRBV7-2 and TRBJ1-5; 9 bases are a match to TRBD1. CDR1 is SGHTA, CDR2 FQGNSA, per germline. Losses at the gene ends were 4 bases for V and 5 bases for J; bases not matched to a gene: 3. CDR3 length: 14 amino acids. The DNA of the CDR3 is TGTGCCAGCAGCTACAGGGGGCTCCATCAGCCCCAGCATTTT. Translated, it gives CASSYRGLHQPQHF.

The genes are TRBV7-9 and TRBJ1-1; D may be TRBD1 (5 bases). The V gene lost 1 base and the J gene lost 1 base, with 10 bases spanning the gap. The CDR3 loop spans 15 amino acids. Germline loops: CDR1 SEHNR, CDR2 FQNEAQ (reference sequence). The CDR3 is CASSLEGAQNTEAFF. Here the CDR3 DNA reads TGTGCCAGCAGCTTAGAAGGGGCGCAGAACACTGAAGCTTTCTTT.

This clonotype has just a few counts. J is TRBJ1-5 and V is TRBV24-1, with D perhaps matching TRBD1 (6 bases). V lost 4 bases to trimming and J lost 6 bases, with 15 bases between them. The germline CDR1 and CDR2 sequences are KGHDR and SFDVKD. This CDR3 is 15 amino acids long. CDR3 sequence: CATSDEQGCRQPQHF. In DNA, the CDR3 is TGTGCCACCAGTGACGAACAGGGTTGTCGTCAGCCCCAGCATTTT.

V is TRBV7-9 and J is TRBJ2-5, with 7 bases aligning to TRBD2. This CDR3 has 16 residues. V shed 5 bases, J shed 6 bases, and the junction held 15 bases outside the gene matches. CDR1 and CDR2 (germline): SEHNR, FQNEAQ (reference sequence). CDR3 residues: CASSPIGGGVEKTQYF. The CDR3 DNA sequence: TGTGCCAGCAGCCCGATTGGTGGGGGGGTGGAAAAGACCCAGTACTTC.

This clonotype was observed a few times. The gene calls are TRBV7-9 and TRBJ1-1; D is ambiguous. CDR3 length: 13 residues. Germline V gene data show CDR1 as SEHNR and CDR2 as FQNEAQ (reference sequence). V gave up 1 base and J gave up 1 base, with 4 bases separating them. The CDR3 sequence is CASSLGWNTEAFF. CDR3 sequence (DNA): TGTGCCAGCAGCTTAGGTTGGAACACTGAAGCTTTCTTT.

The chain couples TRBV20-1 to TRBJ1-5; a weak D match, TRBD1 (5 bases). The length of the CDR3 is 14 residues. V shed 6 bases and J shed 0 bases, with 12 bases lying between them. Germline V gene sequence: CDR1 DFQATT, CDR2 SNEGSKA (reference sequence). In DNA form, the CDR3 reads TGCAGTGCAAGCAACCAGGGTAGCAATCAGCCCCAGCATTTT. Encoded protein: CSASNQGSNQPQHF.

The chain combines TRBV28 with TRBJ1-6; 11 nucleotides line up with TRBD1. This CDR3 has 18 amino acids. Germline assignment: CDR1 MDHEN and CDR2 SYDVKM. The J segment lost 0 bases and the V segment lost 6 bases, leaving 7 bases of the junction unmatched. The CDR3 sequence is CASRPGTGGTSYNSPLHF. The CDR3 DNA reads as TGTGCCAGCAGGCCCGGGACAGGGGGAACCTCCTATAATTCACCCCTCCACTTT.